This record looks at one T cell receptor beta chain sequence and its context. Germline assignment: CDR1 KGHDR and CDR2 SFDVKD. The CDR3 is 21 residues long. Trimming took off 0 bases at V and 4 bases at J, with 27 bases between the two ends. This specimen belongs to a study of blood T cell repertoires in COVID-19. Study in general: Collection of acute and convalescent COVID-19 samples took place in the United States, Italy and Spain. The cDNA or gDNA used as material had been derived from T cells, B-cell-depleted T cells, or PBMCs.

Per the original methods: Amplifying reference gene primers gave estimates of nucleated cell counts. Only in-frame clones appear in the TCRdb table, and some are missing; sequencing was by immunoSEQ multiplex PCR. V, J and clone size reflect that table, while D and trimming were determined from the DNA. Of about 250,000 clones listed, around 79% are singletons. The rearrangement joins TRBV24-1 to TRBJ1-5, with a tentative D call TRBD1 (5 bases). The material sequenced was peripheral blood. The sequence came from an elderly woman with acute or convalescent COVID-19. CDR3 loop: CATSDLQLGRVSKGLNQPQHF. CDR3 DNA sequence: TGTGCCACCAGTGATTTGCAATTAGGTCGTGTATCGAAGGGGCTAAATCAGCCCCAGCATTTT.